Listed here are 8 T cell receptor beta chains from one sample, sequenced in a study of blood T cell repertoires in COVID-19. The protocol was immunoSEQ multiplex PCR, while the TCRdb copy is restricted to in-frame clones and leaves out a portion. The data show 30,000 or so clones, roughly nine tenths seen once. Sequenced input: peripheral blood. These receptors were collected from a man older than 75 with acute or convalescent COVID-19.

The V call is TRBV5-1, the J call TRBJ2-5, with D possibly matching TRBD2 (5 bases). The length of the CDR3 is 14 residues. Looked up from germline, CDR1 is SGHRS and CDR2 is YFSETQ. Trimming stripped 0 bases from V and 0 bases from J, with 6 bases between. CDR3 sequence (DNA): TGCGCCAGCAGCTTGGGGAGGAACCAAGAGACCCAGTACTTC. It translates to CASSLGRNQETQYF.

The J gene is TRBJ1-5, the V gene TRBV7-8, with D tentatively TRBD1 (6 bases). In germline, CDR1 is SGHVS, CDR2 FQNEAQ. The CDR3 sequence is 15 residues long. V was trimmed by 5 bases and J by 1 base, leaving 12 bases between them. CDR3 residues: CASSPWTESNQPQHF. CDR3 nucleotides: TGTGCCAGCAGCCCCTGGACAGAGAGCAATCAGCCCCAGCATTTT.

The chain recombines TRBV3-1 (or the pseudogene TRBV3-2) with TRBJ1-2; 10 nucleotides match TRBD1. Germline CDR1 reads LGHDT; CDR2 reads YNNKEL (reference sequence). J was trimmed by 8 bases and V by 2 bases; bases with no gene match: 8. The CDR3 sequence is 15 residues long. In DNA form, the CDR3 reads TGTGCCAGCAGCCAACCACCGGGACAGGGGAACGGCTACACCTTC. Amino acid sequence: CASSQPPGQGNGYTF.

V is TRBV2 and J is TRBJ2-7; 8 nucleotides align to TRBD1. Germline V lookup: CDR1 SNHLY, CDR2 FYNNEI. The CDR3 loop spans 14 amino acids. The junction had 9 bases not matched to a gene; V was cut back by 7 bases and J by 4 bases. The CDR3 loop is CASIVQGVVYEQYF. DNA for the CDR3: TGTGCCAGCATCGTACAGGGGGTAGTTTACGAGCAGTACTTC.

The CDR3 DNA follows: TGTGCCAGTAGTAGCCCGGGACAGGGGTTTCGTGGCTACACCTTC. This translates into CASSSPGQGFRGYTF. The rearrangement links TRBV19 to TRBJ1-2; 10 nucleotides agree with TRBD1. The CDR3 runs 15 residues. Germline loops: CDR1 LNHDA, CDR2 SQIVND (reference sequence). After removal of 4 bases from V and 7 bases from J, the junction contained 9 bases not matched to a gene. Drawing the rest from reference TRBV19 and TRBJ1-2, the complete variable domain is DGGITQSPKYLFRKEGQNVTLSCEQNLNHDAMYWYRQDPGQGLRLIYYSQIVNDFQKGDIAEGYSVSREKKESFPLTVTSAQKNPTAFYLCASSSPGQGFRGYTFGSGTRLTVV.

This chain joins TRBV28 and TRBJ2-4; a possible D gene is TRBD2 (5 bases). The germline V and J ends were trimmed by 10 bases and 3 bases, with 13 bases remaining between them. The germline V gene has CDR1 MDHEN and CDR2 SYDVKM. The CDR3 runs to 13 residues. The CDR3 is CATRWSGKNIQYF. The CDR3 nucleotides read TGTGCCACGAGGTGGAGCGGCAAAAACATTCAGTACTTC.

The rearrangement links TRBV27 to TRBJ2-5; D gene unclear. CDR3 length: 13 residues. V lost 3 bases to trimming and J lost 4 bases, with 9 bases between them. The V gene's germline CDR1 is MNHEY and CDR2 SMNVEV (reference sequence). The CDR3 nucleotides read TGTGCCAGCAGTTTTGTCGGTACAGAGACCCAGTACTTC. Its translation is CASSFVGTETQYF.

The rearrangement joins TRBV29-1 to TRBJ2-5, with TRBD2 matching 7 bases. From germline, CDR1 is SQVTM and CDR2 ANQGSEA. Losses at the gene ends were 7 bases for V and 9 bases for J; bases not matched to a gene: 14. The CDR3 totals 13 residues. CDR3 coding DNA: TGCAGCGCGGGGGAGGGACCCGGGGGGTCCCAGTACTTC. This sequence encodes CSAGEGPGGSQYF.